The source of this T cell receptor beta chain is a study of monozygotic twins with inflammatory bowel disease. Study-wide points: The study supported no single strong signal or clonotype linked to IBD. Distinct T cell subtypes could not be told apart. Twins classed as concordant or discordant showed no difference in repertoire similarity, possibly from limited power.

CDR3 size: 14 residues. Germline loops: CDR1 DFQATT, CDR2 SNEGSKA (reference sequence). A remark on this clonotype: No antigen is known for it.

TCRdb reprocessed the 5' RACE reads, with one entry per CDR3 protein and no DNA. This sample contains about 330,000 distinct CDR3 sequences. The chain employs TRBV20-1 and TRBJ2-1; the D call from TCRdb, TRBD1, cannot be confirmed without DNA. The sequenced material came from blood. The sequence came from a human donor with ulcerative colitis or Crohn's disease, or a healthy co-twin of an affected twin (not recorded which). The CDR3 loop is CSARGTGGRFEQFF.